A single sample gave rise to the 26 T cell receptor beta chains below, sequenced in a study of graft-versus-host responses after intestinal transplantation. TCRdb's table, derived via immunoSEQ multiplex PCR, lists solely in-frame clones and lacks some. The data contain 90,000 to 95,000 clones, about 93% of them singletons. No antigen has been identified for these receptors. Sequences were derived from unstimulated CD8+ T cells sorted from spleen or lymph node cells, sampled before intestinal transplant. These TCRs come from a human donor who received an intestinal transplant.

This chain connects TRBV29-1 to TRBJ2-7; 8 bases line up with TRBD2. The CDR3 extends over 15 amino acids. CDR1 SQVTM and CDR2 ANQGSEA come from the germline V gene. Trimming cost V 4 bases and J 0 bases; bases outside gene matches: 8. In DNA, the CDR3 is TGCAGCGTTGGGGGGCTAGCGGGCCTCTCCTACGAGCAGTACTTC. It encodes CSVGGLAGLSYEQYF.

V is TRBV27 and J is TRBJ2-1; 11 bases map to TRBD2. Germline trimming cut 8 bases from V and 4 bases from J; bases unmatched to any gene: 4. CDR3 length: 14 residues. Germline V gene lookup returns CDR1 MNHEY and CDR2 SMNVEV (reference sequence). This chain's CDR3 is CASGPSGGYNEQFF. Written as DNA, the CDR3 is TGTGCCAGCGGCCCTAGCGGGGGGTACAATGAGCAGTTCTTC.

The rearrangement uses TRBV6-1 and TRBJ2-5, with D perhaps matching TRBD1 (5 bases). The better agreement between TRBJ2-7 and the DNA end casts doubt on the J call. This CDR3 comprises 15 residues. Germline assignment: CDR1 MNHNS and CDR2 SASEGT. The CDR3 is CASSEEVGRVYEQYF. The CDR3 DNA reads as TGTGCCAGCAGTGAAGAGGTGGGCAGGGTCTACGAGCAGTACTTC.

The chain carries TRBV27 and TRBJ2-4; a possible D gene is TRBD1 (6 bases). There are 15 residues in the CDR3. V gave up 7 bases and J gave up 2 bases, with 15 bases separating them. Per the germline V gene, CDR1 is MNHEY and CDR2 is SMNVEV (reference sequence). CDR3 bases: TGTGCCAGCATTCCAGGGGCTATGTCCAAAAACATTCAGTACTTC. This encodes CASIPGAMSKNIQYF.

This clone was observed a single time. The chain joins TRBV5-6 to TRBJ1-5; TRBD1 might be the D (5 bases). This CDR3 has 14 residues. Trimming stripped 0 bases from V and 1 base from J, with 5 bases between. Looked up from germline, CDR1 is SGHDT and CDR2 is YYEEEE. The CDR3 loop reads CASSLGQSNQPQHF. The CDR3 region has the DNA TGTGCCAGCAGCTTGGGACAGAGCAATCAGCCCCAGCATTTT.

CDR3 sequence reads: CASSLVGEGEQFF. DNA for the CDR3: TGTGCCAGCAGCTTAGTAGGGGAGGGTGAGCAGTTCTTC. The chain joins TRBV7-6 to TRBJ2-1; 7 bases are a match to TRBD2. There are 13 residues in the CDR3. The V segment lost 1 base and the J segment 9 bases; nucleotides outside the gene matches: 3. The germline V gene has CDR1 SGHVS and CDR2 FNYEAQ.

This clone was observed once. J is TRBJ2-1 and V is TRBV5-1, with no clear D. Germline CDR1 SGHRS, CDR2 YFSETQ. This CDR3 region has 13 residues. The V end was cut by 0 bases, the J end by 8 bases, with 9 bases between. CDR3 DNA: TGCGCCAGCAGCTTGGACAATCGGGATGAGCAGTTCTTC. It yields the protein CASSLDNRDEQFF.

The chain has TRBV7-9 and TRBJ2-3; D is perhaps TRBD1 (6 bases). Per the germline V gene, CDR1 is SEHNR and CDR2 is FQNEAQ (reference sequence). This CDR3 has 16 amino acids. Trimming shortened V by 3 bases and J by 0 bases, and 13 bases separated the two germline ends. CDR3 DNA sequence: TGTGCCAGCAGCTTTCTGGACAGTCTAAGCACAGATACGCAGTATTTT. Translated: CASSFLDSLSTDTQYF.

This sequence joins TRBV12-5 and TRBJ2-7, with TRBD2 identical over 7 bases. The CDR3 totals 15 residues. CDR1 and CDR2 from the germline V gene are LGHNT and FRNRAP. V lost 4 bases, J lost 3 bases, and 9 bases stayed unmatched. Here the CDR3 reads CASGSWGGLVYEQYF. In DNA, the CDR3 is TGTGCTAGTGGTTCATGGGGGGGTCTGGTCTACGAGCAGTACTTC.

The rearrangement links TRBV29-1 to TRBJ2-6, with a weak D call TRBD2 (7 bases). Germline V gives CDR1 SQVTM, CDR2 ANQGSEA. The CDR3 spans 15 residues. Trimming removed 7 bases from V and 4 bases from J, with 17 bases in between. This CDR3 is CSAAGGPAGANVLTF. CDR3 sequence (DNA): TGCAGCGCGGCCGGGGGGCCGGCCGGGGCCAACGTCCTGACTTTC.

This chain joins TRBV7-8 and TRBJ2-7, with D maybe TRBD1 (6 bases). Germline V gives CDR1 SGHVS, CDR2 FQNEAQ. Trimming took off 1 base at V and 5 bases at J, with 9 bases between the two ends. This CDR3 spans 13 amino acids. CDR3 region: CASSLVRDNEQYF. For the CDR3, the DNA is TGTGCCAGCAGCTTAGTACGGGACAACGAGCAGTACTTC.

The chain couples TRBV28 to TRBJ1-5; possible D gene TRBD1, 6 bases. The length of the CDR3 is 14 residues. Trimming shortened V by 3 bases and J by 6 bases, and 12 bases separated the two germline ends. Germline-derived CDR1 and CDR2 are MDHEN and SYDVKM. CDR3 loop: CASSLIRGIQPQHF. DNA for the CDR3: TGTGCCAGCAGTTTGATTAGGGGGATTCAGCCCCAGCATTTT.

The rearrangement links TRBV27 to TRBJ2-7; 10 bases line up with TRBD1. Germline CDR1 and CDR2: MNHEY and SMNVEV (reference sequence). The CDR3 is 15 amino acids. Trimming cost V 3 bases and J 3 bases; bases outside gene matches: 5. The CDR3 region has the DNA TGTGCCAGCAGTTTTAGGGACAGGGGTTTCTACGAGCAGTACTTC. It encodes CASSFRDRGFYEQYF.

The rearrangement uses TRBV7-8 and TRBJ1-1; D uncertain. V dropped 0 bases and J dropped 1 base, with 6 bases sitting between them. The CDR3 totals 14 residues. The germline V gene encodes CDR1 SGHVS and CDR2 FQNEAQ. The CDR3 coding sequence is TGTGCCAGCAGCTTAGCCCCTCGGAACACTGAAGCTTTCTTT. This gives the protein CASSLAPRNTEAFF.

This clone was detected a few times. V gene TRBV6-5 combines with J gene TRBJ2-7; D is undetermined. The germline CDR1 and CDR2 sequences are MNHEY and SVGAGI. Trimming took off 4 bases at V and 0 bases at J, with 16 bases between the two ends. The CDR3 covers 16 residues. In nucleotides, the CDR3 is TGTGCCAGCAGTTCCGCCTTGGGCGCCAGCTCCTACGAGCAGTACTTC. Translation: CASSSALGASSYEQYF.

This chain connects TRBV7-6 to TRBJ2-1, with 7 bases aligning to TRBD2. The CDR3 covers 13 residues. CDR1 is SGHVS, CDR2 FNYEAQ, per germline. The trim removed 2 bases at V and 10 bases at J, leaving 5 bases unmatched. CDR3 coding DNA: TGTGCCAGCAGCTTACTCGAGACTAGCGAGCAGTTCTTC. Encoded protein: CASSLLETSEQFF.

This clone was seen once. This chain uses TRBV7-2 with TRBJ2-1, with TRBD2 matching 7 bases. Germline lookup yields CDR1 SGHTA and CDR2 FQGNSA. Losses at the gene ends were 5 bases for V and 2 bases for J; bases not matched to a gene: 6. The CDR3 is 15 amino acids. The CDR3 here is CASSPGAGAYNEQFF. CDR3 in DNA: TGTGCCAGCAGCCCAGGCGCGGGAGCCTACAATGAGCAGTTCTTC. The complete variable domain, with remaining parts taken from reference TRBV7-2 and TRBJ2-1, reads GAGVSQSPSNKVTEKGKDVELRCDPISGHTALYWYRQSLGQGLEFLIYFQGNSAPDKSGLPSDRFSAERTGGSVSTLTIQRTQQEDSAVYLCASSPGAGAYNEQFFGPGTRLTVL.

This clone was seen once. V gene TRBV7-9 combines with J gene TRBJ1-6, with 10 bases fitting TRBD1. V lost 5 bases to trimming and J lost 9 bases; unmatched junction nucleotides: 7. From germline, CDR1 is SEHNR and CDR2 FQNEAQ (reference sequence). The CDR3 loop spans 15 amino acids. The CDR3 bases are TGTGCCAGCAGCCCAGACAGGGGGCTCGGTTCACCCCTCCACTTT. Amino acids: CASSPDRGLGSPLHF.

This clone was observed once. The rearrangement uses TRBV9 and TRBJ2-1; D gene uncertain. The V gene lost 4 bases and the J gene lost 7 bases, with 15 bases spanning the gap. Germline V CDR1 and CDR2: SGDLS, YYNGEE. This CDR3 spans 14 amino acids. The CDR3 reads CASSQTTIGNEQFF. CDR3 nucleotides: TGTGCCAGCAGCCAAACTACGATCGGTAATGAGCAGTTCTTC.

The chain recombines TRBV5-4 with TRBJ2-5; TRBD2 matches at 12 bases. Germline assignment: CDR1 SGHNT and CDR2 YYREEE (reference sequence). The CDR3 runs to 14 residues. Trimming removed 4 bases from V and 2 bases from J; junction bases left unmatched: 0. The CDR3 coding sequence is TGTGCCAGCAGCCTAGCGGGGGGGCAAGAGACCCAGTACTTC. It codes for CASSLAGGQETQYF.

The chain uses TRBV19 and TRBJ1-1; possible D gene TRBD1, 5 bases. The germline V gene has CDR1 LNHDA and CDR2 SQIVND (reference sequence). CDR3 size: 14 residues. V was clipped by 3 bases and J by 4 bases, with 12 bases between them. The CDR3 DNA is TGTGCCAGTAGTATTGGTAGGGGTTCCACTGAAGCTTTCTTT. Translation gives CASSIGRGSTEAFF.

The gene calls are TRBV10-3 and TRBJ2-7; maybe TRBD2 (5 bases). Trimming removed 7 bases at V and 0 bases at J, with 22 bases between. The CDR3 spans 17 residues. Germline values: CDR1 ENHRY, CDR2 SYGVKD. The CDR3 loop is CAIKFFSSLASSYEQYF. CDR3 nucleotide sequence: TGTGCCATCAAGTTTTTCTCCTCTCTAGCTAGCTCCTACGAGCAGTACTTC.

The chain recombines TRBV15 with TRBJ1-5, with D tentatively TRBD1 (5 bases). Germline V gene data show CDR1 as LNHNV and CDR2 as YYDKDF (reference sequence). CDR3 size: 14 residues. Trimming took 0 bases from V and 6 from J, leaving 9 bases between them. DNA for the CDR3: TGTGCCACCAGCAGAGATCCCGGGGGTCAGCCCCAGCATTTT. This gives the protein CATSRDPGGQPQHF.

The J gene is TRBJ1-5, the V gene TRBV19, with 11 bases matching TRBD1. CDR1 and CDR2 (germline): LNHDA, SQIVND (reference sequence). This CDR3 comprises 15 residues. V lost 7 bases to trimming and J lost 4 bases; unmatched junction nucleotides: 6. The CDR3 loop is CASTYGTGGNQPQHF. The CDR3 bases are TGTGCCAGTACCTACGGGACAGGGGGGAATCAGCCCCAGCATTTT.

As DNA, the CDR3 is TGTGCCAGCAGCAAGATTACGGGACTAAGTTTGTACAATGAGCAGTTCTTC. Translated, it gives CASSKITGLSLYNEQFF. The rearrangement uses TRBV21-1 and TRBJ2-1; whether TRBD2, the table's D call, matches the DNA was not checked. TRBV21-1 is given as a pseudogene. This CDR3 contains 17 residues.

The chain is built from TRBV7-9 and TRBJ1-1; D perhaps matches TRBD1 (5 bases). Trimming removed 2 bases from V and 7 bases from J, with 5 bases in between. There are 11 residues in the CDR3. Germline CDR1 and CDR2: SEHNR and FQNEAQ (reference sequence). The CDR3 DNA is TGTGCCAGCAGCTTAACAGGTGAAGCTTTCTTT. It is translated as CASSLTGEAFF.